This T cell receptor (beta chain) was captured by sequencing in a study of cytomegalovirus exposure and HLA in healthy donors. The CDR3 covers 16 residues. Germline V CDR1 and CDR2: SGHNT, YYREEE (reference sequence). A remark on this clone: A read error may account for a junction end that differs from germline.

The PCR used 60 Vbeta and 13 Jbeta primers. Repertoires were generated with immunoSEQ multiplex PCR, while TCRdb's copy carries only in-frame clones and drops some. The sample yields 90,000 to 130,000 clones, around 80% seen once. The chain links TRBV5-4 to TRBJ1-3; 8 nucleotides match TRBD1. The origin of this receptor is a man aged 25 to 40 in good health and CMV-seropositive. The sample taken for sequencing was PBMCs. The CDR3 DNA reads TGTGCCAGCAGCTTGGACAGGGGGTCTAGTGGAAACACCGTATATTTT. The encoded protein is CASSLDRGSSGNTVYF.